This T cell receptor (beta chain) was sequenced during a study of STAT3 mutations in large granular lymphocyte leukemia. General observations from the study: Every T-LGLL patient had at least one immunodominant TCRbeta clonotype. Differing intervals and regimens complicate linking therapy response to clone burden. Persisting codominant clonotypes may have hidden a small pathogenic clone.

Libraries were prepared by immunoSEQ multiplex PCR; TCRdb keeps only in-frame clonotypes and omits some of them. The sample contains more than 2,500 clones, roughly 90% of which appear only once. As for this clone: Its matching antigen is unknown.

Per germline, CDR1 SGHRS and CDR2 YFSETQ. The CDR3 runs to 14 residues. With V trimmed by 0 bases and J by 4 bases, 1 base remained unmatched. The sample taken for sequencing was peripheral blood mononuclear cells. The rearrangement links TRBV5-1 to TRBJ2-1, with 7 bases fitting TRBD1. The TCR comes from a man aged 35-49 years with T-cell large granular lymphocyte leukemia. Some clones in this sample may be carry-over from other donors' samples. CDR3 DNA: TGCGCCAGCAGCTTGGGGACAGGTTACAATGAGCAGTTCTTC. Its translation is CASSLGTGYNEQFF.